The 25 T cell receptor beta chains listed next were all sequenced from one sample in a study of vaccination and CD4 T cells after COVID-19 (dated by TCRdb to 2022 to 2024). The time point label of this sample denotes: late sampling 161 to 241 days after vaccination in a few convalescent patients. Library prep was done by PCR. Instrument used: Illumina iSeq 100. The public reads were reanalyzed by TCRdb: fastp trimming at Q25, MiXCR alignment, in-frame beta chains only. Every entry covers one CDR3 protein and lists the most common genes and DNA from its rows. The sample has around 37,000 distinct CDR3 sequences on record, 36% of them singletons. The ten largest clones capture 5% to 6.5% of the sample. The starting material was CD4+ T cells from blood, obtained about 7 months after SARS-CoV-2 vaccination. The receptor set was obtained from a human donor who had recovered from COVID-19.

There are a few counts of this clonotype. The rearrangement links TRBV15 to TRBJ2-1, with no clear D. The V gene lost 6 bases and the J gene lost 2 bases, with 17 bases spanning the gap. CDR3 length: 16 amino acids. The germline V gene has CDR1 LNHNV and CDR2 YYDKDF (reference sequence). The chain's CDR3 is CATSYTATAPYNEQFF. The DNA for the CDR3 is TGTGCCACCAGTTACACGGCGACGGCCCCCTACAATGAGCAGTTCTTC.

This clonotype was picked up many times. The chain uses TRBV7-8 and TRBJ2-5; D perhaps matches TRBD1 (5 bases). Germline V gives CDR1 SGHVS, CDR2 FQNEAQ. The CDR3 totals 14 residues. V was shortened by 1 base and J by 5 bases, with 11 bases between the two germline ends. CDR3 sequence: CASSLGGGGETQYF. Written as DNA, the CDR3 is TGTGCCAGCAGCTTAGGGGGCGGTGGTGAGACCCAGTACTTC. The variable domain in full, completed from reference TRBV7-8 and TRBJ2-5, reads GAGVSQSPRYKVAKRGQDVALRCDPISGHVSLFWYQQALGQGPEFLTYFQNEAQLDKSGLPSDRFFAERPEGSVSTLKIQRTQQEDSAVYLCASSLGGGGETQYFGPGTRLLVL.

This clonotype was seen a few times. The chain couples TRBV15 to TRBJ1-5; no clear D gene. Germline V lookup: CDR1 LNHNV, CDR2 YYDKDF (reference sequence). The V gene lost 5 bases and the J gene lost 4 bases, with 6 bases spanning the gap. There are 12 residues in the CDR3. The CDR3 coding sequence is TGTGCCACCAGCTCACCTAATCAGCCCCAGCATTTT. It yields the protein CATSSPNQPQHF.

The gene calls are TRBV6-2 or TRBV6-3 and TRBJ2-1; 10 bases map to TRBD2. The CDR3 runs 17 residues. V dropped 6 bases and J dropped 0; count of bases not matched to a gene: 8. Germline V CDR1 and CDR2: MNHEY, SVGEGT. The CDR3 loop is CASRDPSGSSSYNEQFF. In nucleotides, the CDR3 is TGTGCCAGCAGAGACCCTAGCGGGAGTAGCTCCTACAATGAGCAGTTCTTC.

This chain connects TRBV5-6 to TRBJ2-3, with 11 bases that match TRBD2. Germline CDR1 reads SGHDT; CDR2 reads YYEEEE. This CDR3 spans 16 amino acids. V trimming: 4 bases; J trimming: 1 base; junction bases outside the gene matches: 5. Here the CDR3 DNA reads TGTGCCAGCAGCATAGCGGGAGGGTCTGGCACAGATACGCAGTATTTT. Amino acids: CASSIAGGSGTDTQYF.

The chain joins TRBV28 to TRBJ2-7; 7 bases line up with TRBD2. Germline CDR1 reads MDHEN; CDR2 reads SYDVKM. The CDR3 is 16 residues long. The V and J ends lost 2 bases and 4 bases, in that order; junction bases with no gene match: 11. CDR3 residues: CASSLPPGAGAYEQYF. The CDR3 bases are TGTGCCAGCAGTTTACCCCCCGGGGCGGGAGCTTACGAGCAGTACTTC.

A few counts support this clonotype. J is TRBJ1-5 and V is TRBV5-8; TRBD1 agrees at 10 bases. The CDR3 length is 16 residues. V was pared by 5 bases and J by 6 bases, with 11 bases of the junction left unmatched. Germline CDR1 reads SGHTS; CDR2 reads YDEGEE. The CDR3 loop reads CASSFVSTGGFQPQHF. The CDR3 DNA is TGTGCCAGCAGTTTTGTTTCGACAGGGGGCTTTCAGCCCCAGCATTTT.

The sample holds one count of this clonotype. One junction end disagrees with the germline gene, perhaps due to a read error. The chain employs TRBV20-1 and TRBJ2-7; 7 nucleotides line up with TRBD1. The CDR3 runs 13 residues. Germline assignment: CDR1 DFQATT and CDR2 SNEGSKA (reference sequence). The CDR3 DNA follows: TGCAGTGCTAGATACAGGGGTGCCTACGAGCAGCACTTC. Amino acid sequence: CSARYRGAYEQHF.

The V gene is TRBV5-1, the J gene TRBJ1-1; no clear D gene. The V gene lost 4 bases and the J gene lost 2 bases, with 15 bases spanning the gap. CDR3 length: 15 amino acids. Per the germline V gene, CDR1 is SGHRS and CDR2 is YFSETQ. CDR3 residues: CASSPLEGKNTEAFF. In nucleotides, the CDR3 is TGCGCCAGCAGCCCCTTGGAGGGTAAAAACACTGAAGCTTTCTTT. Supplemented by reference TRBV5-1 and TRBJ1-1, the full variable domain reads KAGVTQTPRYLIKTRGQQVTLSCSPISGHRSVSWYQQTPGQGLQFLFEYFSETQRNKGNFPGRFSGRQFSNSRSEMNVSTLELGDSALYLCASSPLEGKNTEAFFGQGTRLTVV.

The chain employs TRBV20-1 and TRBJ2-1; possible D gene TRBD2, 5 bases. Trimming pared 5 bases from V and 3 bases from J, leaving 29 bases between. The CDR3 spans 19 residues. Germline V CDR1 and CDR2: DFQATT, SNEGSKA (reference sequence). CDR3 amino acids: CSALRPVPPVGASYNEQFF. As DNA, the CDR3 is TGCAGTGCTCTCCGCCCCGTCCCTCCTGTGGGAGCTAGCTACAATGAGCAGTTCTTC.

CDR3 nucleotide sequence: TGTGCCAGCAGTCCAGGGAGTCAGCCCCAGCATTTT. Translated, it gives CASSPGSQPQHF. The chain combines TRBV12-3 or TRBV12-4 with TRBJ1-5, with D maybe TRBD1 (5 bases). V lost 5 bases and J lost 6, with 8 bases in between. This CDR3 is 12 amino acids long.

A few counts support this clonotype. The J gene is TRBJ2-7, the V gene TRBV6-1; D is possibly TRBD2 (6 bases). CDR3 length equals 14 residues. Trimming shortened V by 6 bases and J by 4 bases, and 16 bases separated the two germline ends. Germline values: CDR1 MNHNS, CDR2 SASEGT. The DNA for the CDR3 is TGTGCCAGCAGAAAAGCGGGTGCTGGGTACGAGCAGTACTTC. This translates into CASRKAGAGYEQYF.

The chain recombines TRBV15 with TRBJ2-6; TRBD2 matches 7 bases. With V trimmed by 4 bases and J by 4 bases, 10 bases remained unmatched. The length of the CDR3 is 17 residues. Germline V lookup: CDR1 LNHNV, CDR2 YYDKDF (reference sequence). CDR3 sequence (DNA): TGTGCCACCAGCATCTTGGGGGGAGGGTCCGGGGCCAACGTCCTGACTTTC. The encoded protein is CATSILGGGSGANVLTF.

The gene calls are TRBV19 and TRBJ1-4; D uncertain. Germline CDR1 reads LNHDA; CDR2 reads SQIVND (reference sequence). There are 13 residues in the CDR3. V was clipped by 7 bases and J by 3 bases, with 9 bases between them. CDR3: CASTRWANEKLFF. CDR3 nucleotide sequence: TGTGCCAGTACCCGGTGGGCTAATGAAAAACTGTTTTTT.

CDR3 sequence (DNA): TGTGCCAGCAGCTTAATTACCGGTTCTGGGGCCAACGTCCTGACTTTC. As protein: CASSLITGSGANVLTF. J is TRBJ2-6 and V is TRBV7-3; D remains ambiguous. V was shortened by 1 base and J by 1 base, with 8 bases between the two germline ends. CDR3 length: 16 amino acids. From germline, CDR1 is SGHTA and CDR2 FQGTGA.

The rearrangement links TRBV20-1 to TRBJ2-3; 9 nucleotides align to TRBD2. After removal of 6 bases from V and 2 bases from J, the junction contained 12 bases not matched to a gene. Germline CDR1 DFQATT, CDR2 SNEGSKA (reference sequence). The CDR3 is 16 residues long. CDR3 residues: CSAEKGAGGFTDTQYF. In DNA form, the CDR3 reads TGCAGTGCAGAGAAGGGTGCGGGAGGGTTCACAGATACGCAGTATTTT.

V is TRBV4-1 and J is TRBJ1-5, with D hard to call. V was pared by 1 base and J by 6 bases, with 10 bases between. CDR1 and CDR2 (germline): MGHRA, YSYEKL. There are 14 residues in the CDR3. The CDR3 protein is CASSQVGGFQPQHF. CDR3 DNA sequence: TGCGCCAGCAGCCAAGTTGGCGGCTTTCAGCCCCAGCATTTT.

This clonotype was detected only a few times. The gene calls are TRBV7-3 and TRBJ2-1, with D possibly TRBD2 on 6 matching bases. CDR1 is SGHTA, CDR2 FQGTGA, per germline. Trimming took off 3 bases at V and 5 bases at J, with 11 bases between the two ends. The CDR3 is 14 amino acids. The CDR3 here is CASSFGGSHNEQFF. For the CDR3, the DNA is TGTGCCAGCAGCTTTGGAGGGAGCCACAATGAGCAGTTCTTC.

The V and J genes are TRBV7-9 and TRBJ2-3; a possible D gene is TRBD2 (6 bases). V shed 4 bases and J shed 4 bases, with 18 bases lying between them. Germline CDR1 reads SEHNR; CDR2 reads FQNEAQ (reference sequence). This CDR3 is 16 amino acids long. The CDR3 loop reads CASSSGVGRESDTQYF. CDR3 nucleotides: TGTGCCAGCAGCTCCGGCGTGGGACGGGAGTCAGATACGCAGTATTTT.

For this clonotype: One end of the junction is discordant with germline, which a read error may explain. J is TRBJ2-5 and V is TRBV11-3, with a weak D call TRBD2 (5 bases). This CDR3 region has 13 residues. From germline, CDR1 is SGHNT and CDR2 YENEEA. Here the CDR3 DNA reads TGTGCCAGCAGCCCACGGGGAAAAGAGGCCCAGTACTTC. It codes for CASSPRGKEAQYF. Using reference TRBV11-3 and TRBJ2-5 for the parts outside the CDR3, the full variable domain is EAGVVQSPRYKIIEKKQPVAFWCNPISGHNTLYWYLQNLGQGPELLIRYENEEAVDDSQLPKDRFSAERLKGVDSTLKIQPAELGDSAVYLCASSPRGKEAQYFGPGTRLLVL.

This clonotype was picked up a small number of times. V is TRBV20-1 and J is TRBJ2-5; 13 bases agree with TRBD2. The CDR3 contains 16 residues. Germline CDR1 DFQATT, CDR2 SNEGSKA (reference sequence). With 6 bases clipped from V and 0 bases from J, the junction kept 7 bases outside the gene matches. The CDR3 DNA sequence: TGCAGTGCCCCTAGACTAGCGGGAGGCCACCAAGAGACCCAGTACTTC. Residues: CSAPRLAGGHQETQYF.

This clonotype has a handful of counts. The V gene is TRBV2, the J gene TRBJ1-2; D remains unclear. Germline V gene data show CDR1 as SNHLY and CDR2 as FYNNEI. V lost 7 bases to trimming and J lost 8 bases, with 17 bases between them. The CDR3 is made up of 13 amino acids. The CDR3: CASIDPAKWGYTF. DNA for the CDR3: TGTGCCAGCATAGATCCAGCCAAATGGGGCTACACCTTC.

CDR3: CSVEALADKYQETQYF. In DNA form, the CDR3 reads TGCAGCGTTGAAGCACTAGCGGATAAGTACCAAGAGACCCAGTACTTC. This chain links TRBV29-1 with TRBJ2-5; 8 bases match TRBD2. The CDR3 has 16 residues. Germline V gene lookup returns CDR1 SQVTM and CDR2 ANQGSEA. V gave up 1 base and J gave up 0 bases; unmatched junction bases: 7.

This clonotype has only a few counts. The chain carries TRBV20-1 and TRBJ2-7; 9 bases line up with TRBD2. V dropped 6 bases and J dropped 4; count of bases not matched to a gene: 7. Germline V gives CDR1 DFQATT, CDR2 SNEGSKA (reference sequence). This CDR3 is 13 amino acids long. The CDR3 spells CSAISGSIYEQYF. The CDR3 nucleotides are TGCAGTGCCATTAGCGGGAGCATTTACGAGCAGTACTTC.

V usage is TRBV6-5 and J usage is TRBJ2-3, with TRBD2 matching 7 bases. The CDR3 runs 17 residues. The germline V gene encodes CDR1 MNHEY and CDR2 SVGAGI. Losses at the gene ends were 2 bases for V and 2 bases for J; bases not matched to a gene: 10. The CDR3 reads CASSYRGLPTHTDTQYF. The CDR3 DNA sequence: TGTGCCAGCAGTTACCGGGGACTACCAACACACACAGATACGCAGTATTTT.